These 31 T cell receptor beta chains share one sample of origin, sequenced in a study of CXCR3-negative and CXCR3-positive naive CD8 T cells (dated by TCRdb to between 2018 and 2021). Results the study describes overall, beyond this receptor: TRB CDR3s from CXCR3-positive naive cells showed higher hydrophobicity (lower Kidera factor 4), lower energy, and higher strength and volume indices than CXCR3-negative naive cells.

Sequencing was performed on a NextSeq 550. The Human TCR Profiling Kit (MiLaboratory) was used to make UMI-labeled 5' RACE TRB cDNA libraries. The reads, reprocessed by TCRdb, yield one row per CDR3 protein sequence and no DNA. The record for this sample contains 85,000 to 90,000 distinct CDR3 sequences. The top ten clonotypes cover approximately 0.82% of the sample. These TCRs' antigens remain unknown. The sequenced sample was naive CXCR3+ CD8+ T cells from blood. The cell subset or site label on this specimen signifies: CD45RO-CCR7+CD27+CD95- naive CD8+ T cells expressing CXCR3 (TNR3+). These receptors were collected from a human donor in good health. Some clones in this sample may be carry-over from other donors' samples.

This sequence joins TRBV3-1 and TRBJ2-1; the TRBD2 assignment by TCRdb is unverifiable without DNA. This CDR3 spans 16 amino acids. Germline CDR1 is LGHDT and CDR2 is YNNKEL (reference sequence). The chain's CDR3 is CASSQVPAGEDNEQFF.

The chain joins TRBV21-1 to TRBJ2-4; checking the TCRdb D call of TRBD2 is not possible without DNA. TRBV21-1 is labeled a pseudogene. CDR3 size: 11 residues. The CDR3 loop is CASIGLSIQYF.

The chain employs TRBV29-1 and TRBJ1-1; TCRdb reports TRBD1, a call that lacks DNA to check it against. The CDR3 is 13 residues long. The germline CDR1 and CDR2 sequences are SQVTM and ANQGSEA. CDR3 amino acids: CSVERGANTEAFF.

The V call is TRBV30, the J call TRBJ1-1. CDR1 and CDR2 (germline): GTSNPN, SVGIG (reference sequence). This CDR3 region has 12 residues. The CDR3 region is CAWSVPRVEAFF.

The chain uses TRBV7-9 and TRBJ2-7. There are 12 residues in the CDR3. Germline CDR1 is SEHNR and CDR2 is FQNEAQ (reference sequence). This CDR3 is CASSLDGVEQYF.

The rearrangement joins TRBV6-6 to TRBJ2-3; TCRdb's D call of TRBD2 is untestable without DNA. The CDR3 loop spans 15 amino acids. Germline CDR1 MNHNY, CDR2 SVGAGI (reference sequence). The CDR3 loop reads CASSYDDGSYDTQYF.

The chain carries TRBV19 and TRBJ2-7; absent DNA, TCRdb's TRBD1 call cannot be checked. Germline assignment: CDR1 LNHDA and CDR2 SQIVND (reference sequence). The CDR3 is 13 amino acids. The CDR3 is CASTAGEGYEQYF.

The chain joins TRBV20-1 to TRBJ2-7; TCRdb reports TRBD2, a call that lacks DNA to check it against. This CDR3 has 15 amino acids. The germline CDR1 and CDR2 sequences are DFQATT and SNEGSKA (reference sequence). The chain's CDR3 is CSASTGLAGAWEQYF.

The chain links TRBV7-9 to TRBJ1-2; TCRdb calls TRBD1, which cannot be checked without DNA. The CDR3 totals 13 residues. CDR1 SEHNR and CDR2 FQNEAQ come from the germline V gene (reference sequence). CDR3 amino acids: CASSSPDFYGYTF.

The V and J genes are TRBV7-9 and TRBJ2-1. There are 20 residues in the CDR3. CDR1 is SEHNR and CDR2 is FQNEAQ in the germline V gene (reference sequence). The CDR3 spells CASSLTSLSWGPGGDNEQFF.

The J gene is TRBJ2-6, the V gene TRBV5-1; absent DNA, TCRdb's TRBD1 call cannot be checked. From germline, CDR1 is SGHRS and CDR2 YFSETQ. The CDR3 is 15 amino acids. CDR3 amino acids: CASSLGQSGANVLTF.

The chain couples TRBV12-3 or TRBV12-4 to TRBJ1-1; TCRdb picks TRBD1, but there is no DNA to check that call. The CDR3 has 17 residues. CDR3: CASTTGGPQGMNTEAFF.

The chain is built from TRBV4-1 and TRBJ2-1; with no DNA, the TCRdb D assignment of TRBD2 cannot be verified. CDR1 and CDR2 from the germline V gene are MGHRA and YSYEKL. The CDR3 runs to 15 residues. CDR3 protein: CASSLSGTLGNEQFF.

The chain has TRBV9 and TRBJ2-1; the D call of TRBD1 rests on TCRdb alone, since no DNA is present to check it. Per germline, CDR1 SGDLS and CDR2 YYNGEE. The CDR3 contains 16 residues. The CDR3 here is CATLGHRRRLVNEQFF.

The chain carries TRBV29-1 and TRBJ2-1; there is no DNA to check the TCRdb D call of TRBD2. Looked up from germline, CDR1 is SQVTM and CDR2 is ANQGSEA. The CDR3 has 15 residues. CDR3 in amino acids: CSVWKSSGRVHEQFF.

The rearrangement links TRBV6-5 to TRBJ2-3; absent DNA, TCRdb's TRBD2 call cannot be checked. The germline V gene encodes CDR1 MNHEY and CDR2 SVGAGI. CDR3 size: 15 residues. The CDR3 region is CASSYPAGGTDTQYF.

The genes are TRBV28 and TRBJ2-3; TCRdb reports TRBD2, a call that lacks DNA to check it against. Germline V CDR1 and CDR2: MDHEN, SYDVKM. The CDR3 loop spans 17 amino acids. The CDR3 sequence is CASSLLGLAGGPDTQYF.

The chain has TRBV4-1 and TRBJ2-7; TCRdb reports TRBD2, a call that lacks DNA to check it against. Germline V CDR1 and CDR2: MGHRA, YSYEKL. The CDR3 sequence is 15 residues long. CDR3 sequence reads: CASSQKSSAGYEQYF.

The chain recombines TRBV28 with TRBJ1-4. CDR1 MDHEN and CDR2 SYDVKM come from the germline V gene. CDR3 length equals 15 residues. CDR3 sequence: CASSETRGGDEKLFF.

The chain couples TRBV7-8 to TRBJ2-2; the TCRdb call, TRBD1, lacks DNA for checking. From germline, CDR1 is SGHVS and CDR2 FQNEAQ. The CDR3 extends over 15 amino acids. The CDR3: CASSLAGQSDRELFF.

The chain uses TRBV13 and TRBJ2-5; TCRdb's D call of TRBD1 is untestable without DNA. The V gene's germline CDR1 is PRHDT and CDR2 FYEKMQ (reference sequence). The CDR3 has 14 amino acids. The CDR3 sequence is CASSLVGAQETQYF.

The gene calls are TRBV12-1 and TRBJ2-6. TRBV12-1 is a pseudogene segment. CDR3 length equals 13 residues. The CDR3 region is CASRVSRANVLTF.

This chain uses TRBV20-1 with TRBJ2-3; the TRBD2 assignment by TCRdb is unverifiable without DNA. The CDR3 contains 18 residues. CDR1 and CDR2 (germline): DFQATT, SNEGSKA (reference sequence). CDR3 protein: CSARGLAGGTSSTDTQYF.

This chain joins TRBV21-1 and TRBJ2-5; lacking DNA, the TRBD2 call made by TCRdb goes unchecked. TRBV21-1 is labeled a pseudogene. The CDR3 loop spans 19 amino acids. The CDR3 protein is CASSKSAGGYYKYQETQYF.

The chain is built from TRBV5-1 and TRBJ1-5; absent DNA, TCRdb's TRBD1 call cannot be checked. Germline V gene sequence: CDR1 SGHRS, CDR2 YFSETQ. The CDR3 covers 14 residues. This chain's CDR3 is CASSLTGGNQPQHF.

The V gene is TRBV12-3 or TRBV12-4, the J gene TRBJ1-4; TCRdb reports TRBD1, a call that lacks DNA to check it against. The CDR3 consists of 14 residues. The CDR3 sequence is CASSPDTQNEKLFF.

The chain carries TRBV3-1 and TRBJ2-5; lacking DNA, the TRBD2 call made by TCRdb goes unchecked. This CDR3 contains 22 residues. From germline, CDR1 is LGHDT and CDR2 YNNKEL (reference sequence). The CDR3 sequence: CASSRPPPSGGGKRGERETQYF.

This CDR3 reads CASSQVTGGGRNEKLFF. This chain joins TRBV4-2 and TRBJ1-4; the D call from TCRdb, TRBD1, cannot be confirmed without DNA. The CDR3 runs 17 residues. In germline, CDR1 is LGHNA, CDR2 YNFKEQ.

The rearrangement joins TRBV29-1 to TRBJ2-7. Germline-derived CDR1 and CDR2 are SQVTM and ANQGSEA. The CDR3 totals 11 residues. The CDR3 loop is CSVEVTYEQYF.

V gene TRBV28 combines with J gene TRBJ2-7. Germline V lookup: CDR1 MDHEN, CDR2 SYDVKM. This CDR3 is 13 amino acids long. The CDR3 reads CASSLSSYSEQYF.

The V gene is TRBV30, the J gene TRBJ2-7; checking the TCRdb D call of TRBD1 is not possible without DNA. From germline, CDR1 is GTSNPN and CDR2 SVGIG (reference sequence). This CDR3 has 12 amino acids. This chain's CDR3 is CAWRPSGAKQYF. Full variable domain (missing parts from reference TRBV30 and TRBJ2-7): SQTIHQWPATLVQPVGSPLSLECTVEGTSNPNLYWYRQAAGRGLQLLFYSVGIGQISSEVPQNLSASRPQDRQFILSSKKLLLSDSGFYLCAWRPSGAKQYFGPGTRLTVT.